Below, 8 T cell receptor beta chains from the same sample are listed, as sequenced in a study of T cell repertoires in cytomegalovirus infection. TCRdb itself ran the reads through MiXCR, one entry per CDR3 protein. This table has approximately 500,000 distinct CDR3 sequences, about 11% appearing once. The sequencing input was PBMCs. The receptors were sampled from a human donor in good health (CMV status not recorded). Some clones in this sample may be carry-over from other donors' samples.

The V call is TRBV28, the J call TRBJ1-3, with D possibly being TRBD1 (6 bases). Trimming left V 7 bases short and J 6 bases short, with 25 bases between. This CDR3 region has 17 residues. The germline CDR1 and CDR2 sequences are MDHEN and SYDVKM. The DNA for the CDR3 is TGTGCCAGCACCTTATCAGCCTCGGGGACACCTAAAAACACCATATATTTT. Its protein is CASTLSASGTPKNTIYF.

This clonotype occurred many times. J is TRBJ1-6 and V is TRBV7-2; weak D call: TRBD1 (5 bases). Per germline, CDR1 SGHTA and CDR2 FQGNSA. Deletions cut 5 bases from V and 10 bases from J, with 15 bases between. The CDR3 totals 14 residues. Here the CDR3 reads CASSSQTVTSPLHF. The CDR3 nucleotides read TGTGCCAGCAGCAGTCAGACAGTGACCTCACCCCTCCACTTT.

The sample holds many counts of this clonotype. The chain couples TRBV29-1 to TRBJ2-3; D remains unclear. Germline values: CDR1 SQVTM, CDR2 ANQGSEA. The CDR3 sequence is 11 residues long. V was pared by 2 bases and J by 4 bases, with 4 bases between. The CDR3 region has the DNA TGCAGCGTTGAAAATCCAGATACGCAGTATTTT. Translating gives CSVENPDTQYF.

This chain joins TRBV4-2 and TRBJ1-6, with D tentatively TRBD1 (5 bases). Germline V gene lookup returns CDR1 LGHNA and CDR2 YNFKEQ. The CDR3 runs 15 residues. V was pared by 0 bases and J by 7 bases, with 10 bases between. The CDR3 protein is CASSQDQGENSPLHF. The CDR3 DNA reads TGTGCCAGCAGCCAAGATCAGGGTGAGAATTCACCCCTCCACTTT.

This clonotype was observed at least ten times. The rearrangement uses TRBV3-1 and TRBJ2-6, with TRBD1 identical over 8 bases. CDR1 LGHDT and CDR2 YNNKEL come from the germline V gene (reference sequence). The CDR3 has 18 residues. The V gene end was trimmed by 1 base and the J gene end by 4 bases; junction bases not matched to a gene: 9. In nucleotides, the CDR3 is TGTGCCAGCAGCCAAGTCCCTACAGGGGGAGAGGGGGCCAACGTCCTGACTTTC. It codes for CASSQVPTGGEGANVLTF.

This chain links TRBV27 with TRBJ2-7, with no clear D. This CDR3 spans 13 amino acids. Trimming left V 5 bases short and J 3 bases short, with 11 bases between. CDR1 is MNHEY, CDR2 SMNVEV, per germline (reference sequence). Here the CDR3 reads CASSLQASYEQYF. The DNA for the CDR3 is TGTGCCAGCAGTCTCCAAGCGAGCTACGAGCAGTACTTC.

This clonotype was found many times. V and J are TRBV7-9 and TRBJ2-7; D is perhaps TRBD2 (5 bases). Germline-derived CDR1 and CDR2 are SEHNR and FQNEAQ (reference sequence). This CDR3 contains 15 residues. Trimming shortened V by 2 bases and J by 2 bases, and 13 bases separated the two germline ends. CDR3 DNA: TGTGCCAGCAGCTTAAAAGGAGAGGGAACCTACGAGCAGTACTTC. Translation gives CASSLKGEGTYEQYF.

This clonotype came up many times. The CDR3 sequence is CASSVGGRDEKLFF. The CDR3 DNA is TGTGCCAGCAGCGTGGGGGGGCGCGATGAAAAACTGTTTTTT. The rearrangement joins TRBV28 to TRBJ1-4, with D perhaps matching TRBD1 (6 bases). Germline CDR1 MDHEN, CDR2 SYDVKM. The CDR3 runs to 14 residues. V was trimmed by 6 bases and J by 6 bases, leaving 14 bases between them.